The clone carrying this TCR beta chain was detected only a few times. Its target is not known. The sample is drawn from a study of T cell repertoires in cytomegalovirus infection. Study-wide background: CMV infection and matching HLA type were both indicated by public TCR beta signatures. General study points: Dominant in the ex vivo response were TCR beta clonotypes restricted by HLA-C and specific for CMV. Accumulated public TCR beta family frequency recognized individuals carrying CMV together with the relevant HLA.

TCRdb itself ran the reads through MiXCR, one entry per CDR3 protein. The data contain over 150,000 distinct CDR3 sequences, about 18% of them singletons. Germline CDR1 is SGHVS and CDR2 is FQNEAQ. Trimming removed 7 bases at V and 1 base at J, with 17 bases between. The length of the CDR3 is 15 residues. This TCR was sampled from a human donor in good health (CMV status not recorded). Some clones in this sample may be carry-over from other donors' samples. What was sequenced was CD8+ T cells from PBMCs. J is TRBJ2-7 and V is TRBV7-8; a weak D match, TRBD1 (7 bases). The DNA for the CDR3 is TGTGCCAGCATCCCCCAGGGGGGATATTCCTACGAGCAGTACTTC. This sequence encodes CASIPQGGYSYEQYF.